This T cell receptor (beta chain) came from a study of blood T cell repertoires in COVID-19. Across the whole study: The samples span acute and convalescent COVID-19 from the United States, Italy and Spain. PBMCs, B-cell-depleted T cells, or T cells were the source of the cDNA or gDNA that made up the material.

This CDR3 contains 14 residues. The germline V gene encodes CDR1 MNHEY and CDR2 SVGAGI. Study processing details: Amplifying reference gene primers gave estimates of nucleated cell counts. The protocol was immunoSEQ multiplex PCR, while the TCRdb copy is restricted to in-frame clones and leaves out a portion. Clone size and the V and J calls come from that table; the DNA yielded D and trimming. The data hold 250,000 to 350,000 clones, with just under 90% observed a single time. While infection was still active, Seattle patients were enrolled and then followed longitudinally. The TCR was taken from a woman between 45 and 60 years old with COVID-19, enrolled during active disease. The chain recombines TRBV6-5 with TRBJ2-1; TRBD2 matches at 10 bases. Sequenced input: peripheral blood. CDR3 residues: CATSSSGRFNEQFF. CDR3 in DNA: TGTGCAACTTCTTCTAGCGGGAGATTCAATGAGCAGTTCTTC.